Given below is one TCR beta chain in context. These data belong to a study of cytomegalovirus exposure and HLA in healthy donors. Libraries were prepared by immunoSEQ multiplex PCR; TCRdb keeps only in-frame clonotypes and omits some of them. The sample yields some 98,000 clones, approximately 84% seen once. Looked up from germline, CDR1 is SGHNT and CDR2 is YYREEE (reference sequence). Trimming took off 4 bases at V and 4 bases at J, with 10 bases between the two ends. The CDR3 contains 13 residues. This receptor was identified in a man aged 18 to 35 in good health and CMV-seropositive. The chain combines TRBV5-4 with TRBJ2-3; possibly TRBD1 for D (5 bases). The sequencing input was PBMCs. CDR3: CASSTRVPDTQYF. The CDR3 coding sequence is TGTGCCAGCAGCACCAGGGTTCCAGATACGCAGTATTTT.